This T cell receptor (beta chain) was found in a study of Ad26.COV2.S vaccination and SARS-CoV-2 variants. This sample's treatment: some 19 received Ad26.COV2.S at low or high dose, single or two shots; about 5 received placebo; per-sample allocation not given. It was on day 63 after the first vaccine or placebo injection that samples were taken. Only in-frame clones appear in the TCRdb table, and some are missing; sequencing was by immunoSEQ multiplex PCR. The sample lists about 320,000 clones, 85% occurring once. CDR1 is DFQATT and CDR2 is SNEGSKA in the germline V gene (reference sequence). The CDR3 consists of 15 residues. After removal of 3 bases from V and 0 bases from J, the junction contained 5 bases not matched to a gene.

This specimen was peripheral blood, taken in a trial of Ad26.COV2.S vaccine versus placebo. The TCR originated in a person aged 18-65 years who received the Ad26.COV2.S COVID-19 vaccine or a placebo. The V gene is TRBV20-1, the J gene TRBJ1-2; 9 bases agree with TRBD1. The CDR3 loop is CSASNRGQPNYGYTF. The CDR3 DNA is TGCAGTGCTAGTAACAGGGGGCAGCCTAACTATGGCTACACCTTC.